This TCR beta chain appears in the sequencing data of a study of Ad26.COV2.S vaccination and SARS-CoV-2 variants. The treatment: roughly 20 received Ad26.COV2.S at low or high dose, single or two shots; roughly five received placebo; per-sample allocation not given. The investigators took samples on day 63 after the first vaccine or placebo injection. This adult donor, from Boston, was 18-55 years old. The table came from immunoSEQ multiplex PCR; TCRdb's copy has only in-frame clones and leaves some out. The repertoire holds more than 400,000 clones, with 92% as singletons. This receptor was identified in a person between 18 and 60 years old who received the Ad26.COV2.S COVID-19 vaccine or a placebo. The sequencing here drew on peripheral blood, taken in a trial of Ad26.COV2.S vaccine versus placebo.

CDR3 DNA: TGTGCCAGCAGTTACTCGGCTAGCGTCGATGAGCAGTTCTTC. This encodes CASSYSASVDEQFF. The chain employs TRBV6-5 and TRBJ2-1, with D perhaps TRBD2 (6 bases). The ends were cut back, 0 bases at V and 8 bases at J, with 11 bases in the middle. The CDR3 length is 14 residues. Per the germline V gene, CDR1 is MNHEY and CDR2 is SVGAGI.